This T cell receptor beta chain was recorded in a study of cytomegalovirus exposure and HLA in healthy donors. Broader study findings: Trimming of TCR beta V- and J-genes showed a link, identified in a later analysis, to a missense DCLRE1C variant.

Comments on this clone: No antigen is known for it.

PCR amplification relied on 60 Vbeta primers (plus 13 Jbeta primers). The protocol was immunoSEQ multiplex PCR, while the TCRdb copy is restricted to in-frame clones and leaves out a portion. Among roughly 120,000 clones listed, about 81% were seen once. V gave up 3 bases and J gave up 5 bases; unmatched junction bases: 3. This CDR3 contains 14 residues. Germline V CDR1 and CDR2: SGHTA, FQGTGA. The rearrangement uses TRBV7-3 and TRBJ2-5, with 10 bases fitting TRBD2. The source material was PBMCs. The receptor was derived from a woman in her 30s in good health and CMV-seronegative. The CDR3 bases are TGTGCCAGCAGCTTTAGCGGGGGGCAGGAGACCCAGTACTTC. Encoded protein: CASSFSGGQETQYF. The full variable domain, its missing parts supplied by reference TRBV7-3 and TRBJ2-5, is GAGVSQTPSNKVTEKGKYVELRCDPISGHTALYWYRQSLGQGPEFLIYFQGTGAADDSGLPNDRFFAVRPEGSVSTLKIQRTERGDSAVYLCASSFSGGQETQYFGPGTRLLVL.